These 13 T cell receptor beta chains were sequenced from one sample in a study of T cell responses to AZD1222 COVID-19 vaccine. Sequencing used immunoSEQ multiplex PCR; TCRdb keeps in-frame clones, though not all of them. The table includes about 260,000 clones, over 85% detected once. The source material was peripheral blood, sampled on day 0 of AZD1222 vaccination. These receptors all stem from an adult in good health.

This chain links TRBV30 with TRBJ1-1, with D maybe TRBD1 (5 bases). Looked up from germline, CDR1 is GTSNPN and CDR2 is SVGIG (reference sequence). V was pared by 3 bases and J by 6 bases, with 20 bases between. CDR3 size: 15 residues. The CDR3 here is CAWSKGVQAVSEAFF. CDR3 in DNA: TGTGCCTGGAGCAAAGGGGTGCAGGCAGTATCTGAAGCTTTCTTT.

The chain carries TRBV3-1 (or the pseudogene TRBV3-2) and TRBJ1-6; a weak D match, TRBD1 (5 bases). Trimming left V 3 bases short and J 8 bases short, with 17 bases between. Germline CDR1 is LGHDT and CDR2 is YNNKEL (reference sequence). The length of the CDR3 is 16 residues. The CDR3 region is CASSQRSGSFDSPLHF. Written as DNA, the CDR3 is TGTGCCAGCAGCCAGCGGTCAGGGTCCTTTGATTCACCCCTCCACTTT.

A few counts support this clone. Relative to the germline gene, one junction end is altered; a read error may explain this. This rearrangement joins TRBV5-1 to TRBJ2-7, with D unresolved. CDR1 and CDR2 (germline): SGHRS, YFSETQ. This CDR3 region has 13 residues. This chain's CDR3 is CASRLGASYEQYF. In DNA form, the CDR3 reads TGCGCCAGCAGGTTGGGCGCTTCCTACGAGCAGTACTTC. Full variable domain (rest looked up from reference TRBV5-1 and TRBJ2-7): KAGVTQTPRYLIKTRGQQVTLSCSPISGHRSVSWYQQTPGQGLQFLFEYFSETQRNKGNFPGRFSGRQFSNSRSEMNVSTLELGDSALYLCASRLGASYEQYFGPGTRLTVT.

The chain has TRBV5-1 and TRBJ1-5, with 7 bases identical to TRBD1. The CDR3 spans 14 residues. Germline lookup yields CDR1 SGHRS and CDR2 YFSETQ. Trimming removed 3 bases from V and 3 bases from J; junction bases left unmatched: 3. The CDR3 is CASSYGTDNQPQHF. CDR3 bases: TGCGCCAGCAGCTACGGGACAGACAATCAGCCCCAGCATTTT.

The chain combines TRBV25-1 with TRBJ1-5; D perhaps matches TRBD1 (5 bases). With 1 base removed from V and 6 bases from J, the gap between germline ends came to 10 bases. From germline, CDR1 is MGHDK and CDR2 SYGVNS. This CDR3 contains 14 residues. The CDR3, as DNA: TGTGCCAGCAGTGAATTGGGTACAGGTCAGCCCCAGCATTTT. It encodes CASSELGTGQPQHF.

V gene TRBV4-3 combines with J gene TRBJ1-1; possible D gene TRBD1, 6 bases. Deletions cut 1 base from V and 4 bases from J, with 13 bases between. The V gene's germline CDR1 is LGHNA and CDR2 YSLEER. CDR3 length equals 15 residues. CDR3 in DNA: TGCGCCAGCAGCCAAGGGGTCTTAGGGGGCACTGAAGCTTTCTTT. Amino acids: CASSQGVLGGTEAFF.

Here the CDR3 DNA reads TGTGCCAGTGCGGCTGTAGCCAAAAACATTCAGTACTTC. This translates into CASAAVAKNIQYF. This chain links TRBV19 with TRBJ2-4, with unresolved D. This CDR3 spans 13 amino acids. Trimming took 8 bases from V and 0 from J, leaving 8 bases between them. Germline V gene lookup returns CDR1 LNHDA and CDR2 SQIVND (reference sequence). Variable domain in full (rest from reference TRBV19 and TRBJ2-4): DGGITQSPKYLFRKEGQNVTLSCEQNLNHDAMYWYRQDPGQGLRLIYYSQIVNDFQKGDIAEGYSVSREKKESFPLTVTSAQKNPTAFYLCASAAVAKNIQYFGAGTRLSVL.

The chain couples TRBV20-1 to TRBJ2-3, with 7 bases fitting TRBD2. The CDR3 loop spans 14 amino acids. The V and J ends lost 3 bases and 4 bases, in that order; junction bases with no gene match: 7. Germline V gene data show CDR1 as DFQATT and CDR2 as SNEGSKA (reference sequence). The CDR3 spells CSASPAGVADTQYF. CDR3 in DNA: TGCAGTGCTAGTCCGGCGGGAGTGGCAGATACGCAGTATTTT.

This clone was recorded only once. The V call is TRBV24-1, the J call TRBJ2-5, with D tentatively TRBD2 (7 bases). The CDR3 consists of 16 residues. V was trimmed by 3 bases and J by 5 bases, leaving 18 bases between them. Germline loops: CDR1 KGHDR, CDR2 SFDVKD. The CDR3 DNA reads TGTGCCACCAGTGATACCCCCGGCGGGGGCCTGGAGACCCAGTACTTC. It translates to CATSDTPGGGLETQYF.

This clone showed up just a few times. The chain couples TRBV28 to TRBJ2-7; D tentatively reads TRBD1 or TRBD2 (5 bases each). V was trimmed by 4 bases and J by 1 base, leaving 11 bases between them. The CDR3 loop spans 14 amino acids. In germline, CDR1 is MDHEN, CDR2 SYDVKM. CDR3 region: CASSSGTNSYEQYF. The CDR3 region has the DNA TGTGCCAGCAGTTCGGGGACCAATTCCTACGAGCAGTACTTC.

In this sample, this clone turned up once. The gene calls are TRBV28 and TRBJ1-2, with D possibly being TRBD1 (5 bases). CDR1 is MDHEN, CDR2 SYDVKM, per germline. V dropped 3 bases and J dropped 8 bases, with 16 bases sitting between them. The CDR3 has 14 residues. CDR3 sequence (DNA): TGTGCCAGCAGTTTTAGGACATTATCGGAGGGCTACACCTTC. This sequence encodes CASSFRTLSEGYTF.

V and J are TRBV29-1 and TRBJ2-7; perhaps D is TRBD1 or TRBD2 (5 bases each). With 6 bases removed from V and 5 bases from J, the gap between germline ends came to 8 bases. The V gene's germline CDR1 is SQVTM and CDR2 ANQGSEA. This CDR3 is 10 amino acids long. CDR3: CSVGVDEQYF. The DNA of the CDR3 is TGCAGCGTGGGGGTGGACGAGCAGTACTTC.

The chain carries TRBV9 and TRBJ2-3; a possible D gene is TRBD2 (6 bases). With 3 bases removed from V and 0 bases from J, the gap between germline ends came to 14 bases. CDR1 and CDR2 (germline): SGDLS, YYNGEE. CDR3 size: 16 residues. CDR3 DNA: TGTGCCAGCAGCGCCCTGGATGGGACTAGCACAGATACGCAGTATTTT. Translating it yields CASSALDGTSTDTQYF.